Included here is one TCR beta chain sequence, with context. Profiling relied on immunoSEQ multiplex PCR, and the TCRdb table lists in-frame clones only, not all of them. The repertoire has about 200,000 clones, almost 90% of them found once; the top ten carry around 1.5%. Trimming took 5 bases from V and 8 from J, leaving 27 bases between them. This CDR3 is 17 amino acids long. The V gene's germline CDR1 is SGHTA and CDR2 FQGNSA. The data were obtained in a study of blood T cell repertoires in COVID-19. The clonotype was recovered from a man between 18 and 35 years old with active or convalescent COVID-19. Sequenced material: peripheral blood. This chain joins TRBV7-2 and TRBJ1-1, with unresolved D. The CDR3 DNA is TGTGCCAGCAGCGCCTCGCGCTTCGCCGGTCCGACTTTCGAAGCTTTCTTT. It codes for CASSASRFAGPTFEAFF.